This is a list of T cell receptor beta chains from one sample in a study of blood T cells in healthy people across ages. From the 5' RACE reads, TCRdb called clonotypes with MiXCR, one entry per CDR3 protein. The table records around 790,000 distinct CDR3 sequences, around 45% of them present only once. The sample consisted of blood. Receptor source: a man in his 60s in good health. The CDR3 runs from the conserved cysteine through the conserved F or W. Fields, in order: V gene, J gene, CDR3 protein.

>TRBV5-1|TRBJ2-3
CASSTRDRGPPDTQYF
>TRBV7-2|TRBJ2-7
CASSWTSGGQEQYF
>TRBV18|TRBJ1-1
CASSPGQGKFKAFF
>TRBV7-8|TRBJ1-6
CASSSVHGVNSPLHF
>TRBV29-1|TRBJ2-7
CSVASFYEQYF
>TRBV7-9|TRBJ1-5
CASSNTGGQQPQHF
>TRBV7-2|TRBJ2-3
CASSLSIGGDTQYF
>TRBV6-2/TRBV6-3|TRBJ2-5
CASSYSPSGGLETQYF
>TRBV20-1|TRBJ2-1
CSARDRWRDQQFF
>TRBV2|TRBJ1-6
CASSEDASSPLHF
>TRBV6-2/TRBV6-3|TRBJ2-2
CASSYGPAGELFF
>TRBV6-2/TRBV6-3|TRBJ1-5
CASSYQRQVSNQPQHF
>TRBV7-2|TRBJ2-7
CASSLGSGLEQYF
>TRBV24-1|TRBJ2-7
CATEDSFSYEQYF
>TRBV27|TRBJ2-2
CASSLWSGGETGELFF
>TRBV6-1|TRBJ2-4
CASSQDRRQNIQYF
>TRBV28|TRBJ2-7
CASSLVSRDEQYF
>TRBV29-1|TRBJ2-2
CSVESPANTGELFF
>TRBV6-6|TRBJ2-7
CASSYLEYEQYF
>TRBV20-1|TRBJ2-1
CSARASGGVKEQFF
>TRBV3-1|TRBJ2-7
CASSQDYYSIQYF
>TRBV5-1|TRBJ2-3
CASSLGRDYDTQYF
>TRBV12-5|TRBJ1-2
CASFPYAYTF
>TRBV20-1|TRBJ2-7
CSARGDSGGPRSYEQYF
>TRBV10-3|TRBJ2-3
CAIRTPLADAQYF
>TRBV5-1|TRBJ2-2
CASSRDAGTLGELFF
>TRBV2|TRBJ2-1
CASSSLAGGNNEQFF
>TRBV11-2|TRBJ1-1
CASSSEITNTEAFF
>TRBV11-2|TRBJ2-5
CASSEDRPQETQYF
>TRBV9|TRBJ1-1
CASSVQVGTEAFF
>TRBV29-1|TRBJ1-2
CSVEDQGQGAGYTF
>TRBV15|TRBJ1-5
CATSSPRPWGNQPQHF
>TRBV14|TRBJ2-3
CASSHVPGQGPDTQYF
>TRBV20-1|TRBJ1-1
CSASPPTATNTEAFF
>TRBV7-2|-
CASSLVATETQYF
>TRBV20-1|TRBJ2-5
CSATSLQETQYF
>TRBV7-3|TRBJ1-1
CASSKTGGLNTEAFF
>TRBV5-1|TRBJ1-6
CASSLRGESSPLHF
>TRBV5-1|TRBJ1-1
CASSLGTDTTEAFF
>TRBV9|TRBJ2-5
CASSGGGKETQYF
>TRBV10-3|TRBJ2-7
CAIGLSESDSYEQYF
>TRBV6-5|TRBJ2-6
CASSYSTVSGANVLTF
>TRBV15|TRBJ2-4
CATSRGDTGFDIQYF
>TRBV14|TRBJ2-1
CASSQVGLANNEQFF
>TRBV20-1|TRBJ1-2
CSARGGTARGLLYGYTF
>TRBV20-1|TRBJ2-5
CSAKPAGGRETQYF
>TRBV27|TRBJ2-5
CASSPPLGETQYF
>TRBV25-1|-
CASSDQLASQETQYF
>TRBV20-1|TRBJ2-5
CSAPGTARETQYF
>TRBV7-2|TRBJ2-7
CASSPLGLAGVSLTYEQYF
>TRBV12-3/TRBV12-4|TRBJ2-5
CASRPRNQETQYF
>TRBV15|TRBJ1-6
CATSRVKTYNSPLHF